The 8 T cell receptor beta chains below come from one sample, sequenced in a study of Ad26.COV2.S vaccination and SARS-CoV-2 variants. Profiling relied on immunoSEQ multiplex PCR, and the TCRdb table lists in-frame clones only, not all of them. The sample holds hundreds of thousands of clones, roughly 89% seen once. Sample treatment: some 19 received Ad26.COV2.S at low or high dose, single or two shots; about five received placebo; per-sample allocation not given. Sampling took place 63 days after the first vaccine or placebo injection. The sample here was peripheral blood, taken in a trial of Ad26.COV2.S vaccine versus placebo. The receptors originated from a person between 18 and 59 years old who received the Ad26.COV2.S COVID-19 vaccine or a placebo.

The rearrangement links TRBV6-5 to TRBJ1-4; 7 positions match TRBD1. Germline CDR1 reads MNHEY; CDR2 reads SVGAGI. The CDR3 sequence is 14 residues long. Unmatched junction bases numbered 4, after V lost 5 bases and J lost 4 bases. The CDR3 nucleotides are TGTGCCAGCAGTCGGGACAGAGATAATGAAAAACTGTTTTTT. Translated: CASSRDRDNEKLFF.

This chain connects TRBV9 to TRBJ2-3; D call uncertain. The CDR3 runs 15 residues. Germline values: CDR1 SGDLS, CDR2 YYNGEE. With 0 bases removed from V and 8 bases from J, the gap between germline ends came to 16 bases. The CDR3 DNA is TGTGCCAGCAGCGTAGGGGCAGGAATTTCGGGTACGCAGTATTTT. This translates into CASSVGAGISGTQYF. Using reference TRBV9 and TRBJ2-3 for the parts outside the CDR3, the full variable domain is DSGVTQTPKHLITATGQRVTLRCSPRSGDLSVYWYQQSLDQGLQFLIQYYNGEERAKGNILERFSAQQFPDLHSELNLSSLELGDSALYFCASSVGAGISGTQYFGPGTRLTVL.

V usage is TRBV15 and J usage is TRBJ1-1, with D unresolved. CDR1 and CDR2 (germline): LNHNV, YYDKDF (reference sequence). V lost 4 bases, J lost 1 base, and 13 bases lay in between. This CDR3 has 15 amino acids. The CDR3 loop reads CATSTEGRANTEAFF. The CDR3 nucleotides read TGTGCCACCAGCACCGAAGGCCGGGCGAACACTGAAGCTTTCTTT.

This chain connects TRBV3-1 (or the pseudogene TRBV3-2) to TRBJ2-7; no clear D. There are 14 residues in the CDR3. Trimming stripped 0 bases from V and 6 bases from J, with 12 bases between. From germline, CDR1 is LGHDT and CDR2 YNNKEL (reference sequence). CDR3 sequence: CASSQDVGFGEQYF. The CDR3 nucleotides are TGTGCCAGCAGCCAAGATGTCGGGTTTGGCGAGCAGTACTTC.

J is TRBJ1-6 and V is TRBV4-1; 7 nucleotides agree with TRBD1. Looked up from germline, CDR1 is MGHRA and CDR2 is YSYEKL. V shed 1 base and J 10 bases; nucleotides not matched to a gene: 7. This CDR3 contains 15 residues. CDR3 sequence reads: CASSQGQGVRSPLHF. The CDR3 nucleotides are TGCGCCAGCAGCCAAGGACAGGGAGTGAGATCACCCCTCCACTTT.

The chain employs TRBV7-2 and TRBJ2-7; D tentatively fits TRBD1 or TRBD2 (5 bases each). V was pared by 5 bases and J by 6 bases, with 14 bases between. CDR3 length equals 13 residues. Germline lookup yields CDR1 SGHTA and CDR2 FQGNSA. The CDR3 DNA reads TGTGCCAGCAGCCCCCGCCGGGGCTCCGAGCAGTACTTC. It encodes CASSPRRGSEQYF.

This clone was detected only once. The V call is TRBV6-5, the J call TRBJ1-1; possible D gene TRBD1, 5 bases. V was cut by 6 bases and J by 3 bases, with 8 bases left in between. Germline V gives CDR1 MNHEY, CDR2 SVGAGI. The CDR3 has 12 residues. The CDR3: CASRDSYTEAFF. CDR3 in DNA: TGTGCCAGCAGAGACAGTTACACTGAAGCTTTCTTT.

The rearrangement uses TRBV7-9 and TRBJ2-1; 10 bases map to TRBD2. The trim removed 2 bases at V and 8 bases at J, leaving 9 bases unmatched. This CDR3 has 16 amino acids. Germline V CDR1 and CDR2: SEHNR, FQNEAQ (reference sequence). The CDR3 here is CASSLPTSGAGHEQFF. CDR3 DNA: TGTGCCAGCAGCTTACCCACTAGCGGGGCTGGGCATGAGCAGTTCTTC.